This TCR beta chain was obtained from a study of quantifying T cell responses using KT2 cells. Whole-study context: RNA was reverse transcribed with TCR alpha and beta constant-region primers. Whole-study results and caveats: Input KT2 cell number predicted KT2 alpha and beta sequence counts linearly over several orders of magnitude.

Germline V lookup: CDR1 SGHTA, CDR2 FQGTGA. The CDR3 is made up of 16 amino acids. V dropped 5 bases and J dropped 3; count of bases not matched to a gene: 5. With respect to this clonotype: Its target is unknown.

A single-stranded UMI oligo with SP2 sequence was ligated to cDNA 3' ends. An equimolar mix of RC1.1 and RC1.2 primed the beta chain across TRBC1 and TRBC2. MiXCR was run by TCRdb on the UMI-ligation and nested PCR reads, yielding one entry per CDR3 protein. The table lists fewer than 60,000 distinct CDR3 sequences, roughly 12% of them singletons. The chain employs TRBV7-3 and TRBJ2-3, with TRBD2 matching over 13 bases. The TCR sequence derives from a human donor. Material: PBMCs spiked with cells of the T cell clone KT2. This CDR3 is CASSDGLAGATDTQYF. The CDR3 DNA sequence: TGTGCCAGCAGCGACGGACTAGCGGGAGCAACAGATACGCAGTATTTT.